Included here is one TCR beta chain sequence, with context. The clone's antigen remains unknown. No clone much larger than this one lies a single base away; base qualities are absent. The data stem from a study of cytomegalovirus exposure and HLA in healthy donors listed by TCRdb under 2017. About the investigation overall: An earlier analysis of approximately 640 of the donors reported about 250 Gb of sequence data and around 110 million unique TCR beta sequences from 150 million to 200 million T cells. Among under 450 genotyped donors of the cohort, an average of about 240,000 unique TCR beta nucleotide sequences were sequenced per donor, about a sixth of them non-productive. The later analysis used no new phenotypic data to find candidate immune exposures, relying instead on TCR beta sequences and their occurrence across donors. An earlier analysis of around 540 of the donors applied high-throughput TCR beta sequencing to assess whether each TCR beta V gene segment acted as functional or pseudogenic. About five DR-DQ haplotypes were treated as single units for association and clustering because of strong linkage in the cohort. Around 320 gigabases of sequencing data and 70 million to 100 million unique TCR sequences were included in an early release covering about 620 HLA-typed donors. To predict cytomegalovirus infection status, the study combined high-throughput TCR immunosequencing, statistical association of individual TCRs with disease status, and machine learning. The number of typed donors differed by locus: roughly 620-640 for A, B, C, DRB1 and DQB1; some 540 for DQA1; 600 to 610 for DPA1; and 450 to 480 for DPB1. Along with the approximately 700-subject first cohort, a separate validation cohort of more than 90 different subjects was used. Donor age, sex, ethnicity and CMV serostatus were compiled alongside the repertoire data. A later genetic analysis took genome-wide SNP genotypes for 398 of the 666 donors and used that subset as a discovery cohort. The study profiled the T cell repertoires of about 640 subjects by immunosequencing and related them to cytomegalovirus serostatus. The genetic ancestry cluster associated with self-reported Caucasian donors included about 84% of the approximately 430 genotyped donors. To study patterns of TCR occurrence, a later analysis re-analyzed previously published TCR beta repertoires from under 750 donors and added high-resolution HLA genotyping. HLA typing covered class I and class II loci at four-digit resolution. All discovery cohort repertoires had been generated using a single sequencing platform. The study aimed to test whether cataloging public T cell receptors could reveal signatures of past pathogen exposure. The paper as a whole reports these results and caveats: In an earlier analysis of approximately 590 of the donors, most TCR beta V segments were observed in productive rearrangements about 90% or about 30% of the time, broadly matching IMGT annotations. A further reported finding was that TCR beta sequences accurately predicted the HLA-A and HLA-B alleles for most subjects in the first cohort. A few of the identified cytomegalovirus-associated TCR beta chains were confirmed in vitro to be specific for cytomegalovirus antigens. Sequencing depth was assumed to be roughly uniform across donors in the presence/absence analyses, though that assumption may not hold. It was suggested by the authors that the approach could potentially be generalized to other disease states and immunological phenotypes. A cluster of highly shared sequence variants was judged likely to be a technical artifact of the sequencing pipeline. The classifier was reported to diagnose cytomegalovirus status with high specificity and sensitivity in both the original and validation cohorts. In a later analysis, HLA-associated TCR beta chains were found to be more clonally expanded and to have lower generation probabilities than equally common non-associated chains. According to a later analysis, TCR association rates differed among HLA loci, with DRB1 alleles showing the most associated TCRs and HLA-C alleles showing the fewest. Linkage disequilibrium might explain the correlated functional status among segregating V segments, but an unknown experimental factor could not be excluded. In a later genetic analysis, a missense DCLRE1C variant was associated with V-gene and J-gene trimming of TCR beta chains, and the association was replicated in an independent cohort. Most TCR sequences were observed very rarely across donors, whereas some public TCRs were present in many individuals. According to a later analysis, parvovirus B19, influenza, CMV and Epstein-Barr virus appeared linked to several top co-occurrence clusters. Specific HLA alleles were associated with 18,000 or so TCR beta sequences at a false discovery rate of 0.05 in a later analysis. Only TCR beta chains were sequenced in this cohort, and the absence of alpha or paired-chain data limited detectable features. Immune exposure information for the cohort was limited to CMV serostatus. When HLA alleles, especially DR and DQ, strongly co-occurred, TCR associations were difficult to assign to individual alleles. Because HLA typing was missing for some donors at each locus, association tests included only the typed subset. The study listed 164 TCR beta chains as associated with cytomegalovirus. In a later analysis, most CMV-associated TCR beta chains were found to appear HLA-restricted, with HLA associations seemingly driven largely by CMV exposure. Compared with the roughly 670-donor mean, donors in an Asian-associated ancestry cluster had fewer N-insertions in productive TCRs, according to a later genetic analysis. Because counts were too low, seventeen rarely observed V segments, including chromosome 9 orphons, were left out of the earlier analysis of 587 of the donors. Some IMGT-functional V segments, including TRBV6-2 and TRBV6-3, could not be distinguished by the 87-base-pair reads and were therefore excluded.

Trimmed from V: 4 bases; trimmed from J: 3 bases; junction bases lacking a gene match: 7. For CDR1 and CDR2, the germline V gene (reference sequence) lists SGHNT and YYREEE. The cysteine opens and the phenylalanine closes a CDR3 of 15 amino acids. Only CDR3 DNA remains: 45 bases, in frame from the first base. The cohort comprised fewer than 750 healthy bone marrow donors. At the time of sampling, all cohort members were nominally healthy, though unrecorded immune exposures were likely present. The donor tested CMV seronegative and was one of the 352 seronegative cohort members. Every donor gave a peripheral blood sample, and the peripheral blood mononuclear cells from that sample were used for TCR beta sequencing. Genomic DNA was extracted from the blood cell samples with the Qiagen DNeasy Blood Extraction Kit. Libraries came from the immunoSEQ multiplex PCR assay. A mixture of 60 forward primers for TCR Vbeta segments and 13 reverse primers for TCR Jbeta segments was used in the multiplex PCR. Amplification of the CDR3 region of rearranged TCR beta genes was performed with a multiplex PCR assay on genomic DNA. The amplified TCR beta libraries were sequenced on the Illumina HiSeq System as 87-base-pair reads. In the original analysis: Across the 600 to 700 repertoires, a later analysis counted approximately 83 million unique TCR beta chains, some 11 million of which were shared by at least two donors. Raw reads were error-corrected and collapsed into unique sequences by a nearest-neighbor algorithm in which closely related sequences were merged to remove PCR and sequencing errors. CDR3 sequences were aligned to IMGT reference sequences to assign V, D and J gene segments. For a sequence to be retained, a match of at least six nucleotides to both a V gene segment and a J gene segment was required. A rearrangement was called productive if the CDR3 had no stop codons and remained in frame with V and J, and every other rearrangement was called non-productive. CDR3 was defined by IMGT convention, running from the second conserved V-encoded cysteine to the conserved J-encoded phenylalanine. In an earlier analysis of 550 to 650 of the donors, sequences lacking an unambiguous match to a single V gene segment were excluded. In an earlier analysis of 587 of the donors, V segments were called functional above 56.7% productive rearrangements and were called segregating when the between-donor standard deviation exceeded 5%. A statistical classification framework was developed to diagnose cytomegalovirus status using the catalog of TCR beta chain sequences. In a later analysis, TCR nucleotide sequences were compared against IMGT/GENE-DB human TR gene sequences so that V and J genes could be assigned. In a later analysis, CDR3 sequences and most-parsimonious VDJ recombination scenarios were assigned using the TCRdist pipeline. In a later analysis, each TCR beta chain was defined by its CDR3 amino acid sequence together with its V-gene family, and reads without a unique V-gene family were excluded. In a later analysis, 550 to 650 highly shared, low-generation-probability nucleotide sequences were removed to address suspected cross-contamination and a sequencing artifact. In a later analysis, a clonal expansion index for each public chain was calculated from normalized within-repertoire ranks of inferred template counts. In a later analysis, generation probabilities were computed with a VDJ recombination model fitted to out-of-frame rearrangements, and the resulting probabilities were checked against IGoR. In a later analysis, hypergeometric tests were used to score TCR-TCR, TCR-HLA and TCR-CMV co-occurrence, with a repertoire-size bias correction applied to TCR pairs. To estimate false discovery rates, a later analysis permuted the HLA or CMV assignments 20 times. A later analysis grouped co-occurring TCRs with DBSCAN, adding TCRdist sequence similarity when clustering within HLA-allele-positive subsets. Repertoires with fewer than 30,000 or more than 120,000 public chains were left out of co-occurrence clustering, as were four to six repertoires with anomalous nucleotide sharing. TCRdb holds this immuneACCESS table with in-frame rearrangements only. Some clones are missing; in checked studies, unresolved V genes explain under half, and the rest has no known cause. Clonal size and the V and J genes are those of that table, whereas D and trimming came from the DNA. The sample includes 130,000 to 150,000 clones, with around 78% observed a single time. Less than 3% of the sample is taken by the ten largest.

The specimen sequenced was PBMCs. The rearranged chain carries TRBV5-4 and TRBJ1-3, and 7 junction bases match TRBD1. The TCR sequence derives from a male donor in good health and CMV-seronegative. The base sequence is TGTGCCAGCAGCCCCGGGACAGTCGGTGGAAACACCATATATTTT. It is translated as CASSPGTVGGNTIYF.